This entry lists 25 T cell receptor beta chains sequenced from one sample in a study of OX40 agonist ivuxolimab in advanced cancers. Some clones are missing from TCRdb's copy, which holds only in-frame ones; the method was immunoSEQ multiplex PCR. The table has 80,000 to 95,000 clones, 92% seen once; the top ten hold around 0.54%. The sequencing here drew on CD4+ or CD8+ T cells sorted from blood, taken in a trial of the OX40 agonist ivuxolimab. Source of these receptors: an adult with an advanced solid tumor such as melanoma, head and neck, liver or kidney cancer.

This chain joins TRBV9 and TRBJ2-5; 9 bases map to TRBD2. The CDR3 extends over 14 amino acids. Germline CDR1 is SGDLS and CDR2 is YYNGEE. Trimming at V came to 4 bases and at J to 6 bases, leaving 7 bases not matched to a gene. The CDR3 DNA sequence: TGTGCCAGCAGCCCACTGACTAGCGGACAGACCCAGTACTTC. Its translation: CASSPLTSGQTQYF.

This chain connects TRBV5-4 to TRBJ1-5; 9 bases are a match to TRBD1. CDR1 is SGHNT, CDR2 YYREEE, per germline (reference sequence). The V and J ends lost 4 bases and 7 bases, in that order; junction bases with no gene match: 9. CDR3 size: 15 residues. This chain's CDR3 is CASSTGRDRDQPQHF. The CDR3 DNA reads as TGTGCCAGCAGCACTGGAAGGGACAGGGACCAGCCCCAGCATTTT.

The chain combines TRBV29-1 with TRBJ2-5, with 7 bases identical to TRBD1. The CDR3 has 11 residues. Trimming cost V 6 bases and J 3 bases; bases outside gene matches: 1. Germline V CDR1 and CDR2: SQVTM, ANQGSEA. This chain's CDR3 is CSVGTEETQYF. CDR3 sequence (DNA): TGCAGCGTCGGGACAGAAGAGACCCAGTACTTC. Full variable domain (missing parts from reference TRBV29-1 and TRBJ2-5): SAVISQKPSRDICQRGTSLTIQCQVDSQVTMMFWYRQQPGQSLTLIATANQGSEATYESGFVIDKFPISRPNLTFSTLTVSNMSPEDSSIYLCSVGTEETQYFGPGTRLLVL.

V is TRBV7-3 and J is TRBJ2-3; 7 bases are shared with TRBD2. This CDR3 has 14 residues. Germline CDR1 is SGHTA and CDR2 is FQGTGA. Trimming at V came to 0 bases and at J to 3 bases, leaving 0 bases not matched to a gene. The CDR3 spells CASSLTSGTDTQYF. CDR3 sequence (DNA): TGTGCCAGCAGCTTAACTAGCGGGACAGATACGCAGTATTTT.

V and J are TRBV5-1 and TRBJ2-1; 8 nucleotides line up with TRBD2. The length of the CDR3 is 16 residues. Per the germline V gene, CDR1 is SGHRS and CDR2 is YFSETQ. V was pared by 1 base and J by 0 bases, with 3 bases of the junction left unmatched. In DNA form, the CDR3 reads TGCGCCAGCAGCTTGACTAGCGGCCCCTCCTACAATGAGCAGTTCTTC. Encoded protein: CASSLTSGPSYNEQFF. The full variable domain, completed using reference TRBV5-1 and TRBJ2-1, is KAGVTQTPRYLIKTRGQQVTLSCSPISGHRSVSWYQQTPGQGLQFLFEYFSETQRNKGNFPGRFSGRQFSNSRSEMNVSTLELGDSALYLCASSLTSGPSYNEQFFGPGTRLTVL.

To note about this clone: The same CDR3 is also encoded by other DNA sequences in this sample. This chain uses TRBV5-4 with TRBJ2-2; D ambiguous. The CDR3 covers 13 residues. Trimming removed 5 bases from V and 0 bases from J, with 5 bases in between. Germline V CDR1 and CDR2: SGHNT, YYREEE (reference sequence). CDR3: CASSSANTGELFF. For the CDR3, the DNA is TGTGCCAGCAGTTCAGCGAACACCGGGGAGCTGTTTTTT.

The chain uses TRBV5-5 and TRBJ1-5; a possible D gene is TRBD1 (5 bases). The germline gives CDR1 SGHKS, CDR2 YYEKEE (reference sequence). The CDR3 is made up of 14 amino acids. V was clipped by 4 bases and J by 6 bases, with 14 bases between them. For the CDR3, the DNA is TGTGCCAGCAGCCCGGACATCGGGTTTCAGCCCCAGCATTTT. Translated, it gives CASSPDIGFQPQHF. Using reference TRBV5-5 and TRBJ1-5 for the parts outside the CDR3, the full variable domain is DAGVTQSPTHLIKTRGQQVTLRCSPISGHKSVSWYQQVLGQGPQFIFQYYEKEERGRGNFPDRFSARQFPNYSSELNVNALLLGDSALYLCASSPDIGFQPQHFGDGTRLSIL.

This chain connects TRBV11-1 to TRBJ1-1, with D unresolved. This CDR3 has 15 residues. The V end lost 4 bases, the J end lost 1 base, and 13 bases lay between the germline ends. Germline values: CDR1 SGHAT, CDR2 FQDESV (reference sequence). CDR3 residues: CASSYYGRQNTEAFF. The CDR3 bases are TGTGCCAGCAGCTACTATGGACGCCAGAACACTGAAGCTTTCTTT.

The rearrangement uses TRBV6-1 and TRBJ2-5; D is undetermined. V lost 7 bases and J 6 bases, leaving 18 bases between the germline ends. The germline V gene encodes CDR1 MNHNS and CDR2 SASEGT. The CDR3 length is 14 residues. CDR3 in amino acids: CASTEPNQGQTQYF. CDR3 bases: TGTGCCAGCACGGAGCCCAATCAAGGGCAGACCCAGTACTTC.

The rearrangement joins TRBV6-1 to TRBJ2-2; 10 nucleotides agree with TRBD1. The germline V gene encodes CDR1 MNHNS and CDR2 SASEGT. The CDR3 totals 15 residues. J lost 3 bases, V lost 4 bases, and 2 bases had no gene match. In DNA form, the CDR3 reads TGTGCCAGCAGTGGGACAGGGGGACACACCGGGGAGCTGTTTTTT. This encodes CASSGTGGHTGELFF.

The chain is built from TRBV19 and TRBJ1-2, with D hard to call. V gave up 1 base and J gave up 4 bases, with 7 bases separating them. Germline CDR1 LNHDA, CDR2 SQIVND (reference sequence). The CDR3 is made up of 13 amino acids. The CDR3 bases are TGTGCCAGTAGTATAGGGGGTGGCTATGGCTACACCTTC. It is translated as CASSIGGGYGYTF.

A few counts support this clone. The chain is built from TRBV2 and TRBJ2-5; D is unclear. The germline gives CDR1 SNHLY, CDR2 FYNNEI. CDR3 length: 11 residues. V was shortened by 4 bases and J by 4 bases, with 4 bases between the two germline ends. CDR3 loop: CASSGSETQYF. The CDR3 nucleotides read TGTGCCAGCAGTGGGTCAGAGACCCAGTACTTC.

The V and J genes are TRBV10-3 and TRBJ2-1; 15 bases line up with TRBD2. V shed 4 bases, J shed 8 bases, and the junction held 6 bases outside the gene matches. Per the germline V gene, CDR1 is ENHRY and CDR2 is SYGVKD. The length of the CDR3 is 16 residues. The CDR3 DNA reads as TGTGCCATCAGTGGGACTAGCGGGGGGGCCGTAGATGAGCAGTTCTTC. It specifies CAISGTSGGAVDEQFF.

This rearrangement joins TRBV11-2 to TRBJ2-1; 8 bases fit TRBD2. The length of the CDR3 is 15 residues. Germline V lookup: CDR1 SGHAT, CDR2 FQNNGV. With 1 base clipped from V and 9 bases from J, the junction kept 8 bases outside the gene matches. CDR3 sequence: CASSLVSGGPREQFF. The CDR3 DNA reads TGTGCCAGCAGCTTAGTATCGGGAGGGCCACGTGAGCAGTTCTTC.

This chain links TRBV5-6 with TRBJ2-7; D gene ambiguous. The germline V gene has CDR1 SGHDT and CDR2 YYEEEE. The CDR3 totals 12 residues. Between the trimmed V and J ends, which lost 0 bases and 4 bases, there was a span of 5 bases. CDR3 nucleotides: TGTGCCAGCAGCTTGGGGGGTTACGAGCAGTACTTC. Residues: CASSLGGYEQYF. Variable domain in full (rest from reference TRBV5-6 and TRBJ2-7): DAGVTQSPTHLIKTRGQQVTLRCSPKSGHDTVSWYQQALGQGPQFIFQYYEEEERQRGNFPDRFSGHQFPNYSSELNVNALLLGDSALYLCASSLGGYEQYFGPGTRLTVT.

This chain uses TRBV7-8 with TRBJ1-1; D is undetermined. V lost 2 bases to trimming and J lost 5 bases, with 12 bases between them. In germline, CDR1 is SGHVS, CDR2 FQNEAQ. The CDR3 runs to 14 residues. The CDR3 region has the DNA TGTGCCAGCAGCTTATCGCGTCTACCGACTGAAGCTTTCTTT. As protein: CASSLSRLPTEAFF.

This chain links TRBV2 with TRBJ2-2, with 10 bases fitting TRBD2. The CDR3 is 16 residues long. CDR1 is SNHLY and CDR2 is FYNNEI in the germline V gene. Trimming at V came to 5 bases and at J to 4 bases, leaving 7 bases not matched to a gene. The CDR3 is CASSPSGRGSTGELFF. In nucleotides, the CDR3 is TGTGCCAGCAGTCCTAGCGGGAGAGGGAGCACCGGGGAGCTGTTTTTT.

This clone was seen a single time. The chain uses TRBV10-3 and TRBJ2-5; D is tentatively TRBD1 or TRBD2 (6 bases each). Germline CDR1 is ENHRY and CDR2 is SYGVKD. V lost 4 bases and J 7 bases, leaving 16 bases between the germline ends. The CDR3 is made up of 14 amino acids. The CDR3 spells CAISGGAGPGTQYF. CDR3 bases: TGTGCCATCAGTGGGGGGGCAGGGCCCGGGACCCAGTACTTC.

This clone is a singleton in its sample. The CDR3 region is CASSWDRGQETQYF. CDR3 nucleotides: TGCGCCAGCAGCTGGGACAGGGGCCAAGAGACCCAGTACTTC. This chain links TRBV5-1 with TRBJ2-5; 10 bases are a match to TRBD1. The ends lost 3 bases at V and 1 base at J; junction bases unmatched: 0. The CDR3 is 14 residues long. Germline V CDR1 and CDR2: SGHRS, YFSETQ.

V is TRBV20-1 and J is TRBJ2-5; the D gene is possibly TRBD2 (6 bases). CDR1 DFQATT and CDR2 SNEGSKA come from the germline V gene (reference sequence). This CDR3 has 11 amino acids. CDR3 in amino acids: CRGTSQETQYF. As DNA, the CDR3 is TGCAGAGGGACTTCACAAGAGACCCAGTACTTC.

V gene TRBV16 combines with J gene TRBJ2-7; D unresolved. This CDR3 spans 12 amino acids. V was cut by 3 bases and J by 2 bases, with 5 bases left in between. Germline V gene lookup returns CDR1 KGHSY and CDR2 FQNENV. The CDR3 DNA follows: TGTGCCAGCAGCCAGGTTCCCTACGAGCAGTACTTC. Translation gives CASSQVPYEQYF.

The J gene is TRBJ2-5, the V gene TRBV6-5; maybe TRBD2 (6 bases). Trimming pared 0 bases from V and 2 bases from J, leaving 13 bases between. CDR3 length equals 16 residues. The germline CDR1 and CDR2 sequences are MNHEY and SVGAGI. CDR3 sequence: CASSYSTVGGQETQYF. DNA for the CDR3: TGTGCCAGCAGTTACTCGACAGTCGGGGGTCAAGAGACCCAGTACTTC.

This chain links TRBV5-1 with TRBJ1-3, with unresolved D. The germline V gene has CDR1 SGHRS and CDR2 YFSETQ. The V gene lost 3 bases and the J gene lost 3 bases, with 10 bases spanning the gap. The CDR3 spans 14 residues. This chain's CDR3 is CASSSGAVGNTIYF. The CDR3 DNA reads TGCGCCAGCAGCTCGGGAGCAGTTGGAAACACCATATATTTT.

The chain recombines TRBV6-5 with TRBJ2-5, with D possibly TRBD1 on 5 matching bases. Per the germline V gene, CDR1 is MNHEY and CDR2 is SVGAGI. V was cut by 0 bases and J by 0 bases, with 11 bases left in between. This CDR3 spans 16 amino acids. CDR3 region: CASSYSARAHQETQYF. The CDR3 coding sequence is TGTGCCAGCAGTTACTCCGCCAGGGCGCACCAAGAGACCCAGTACTTC.

This sequence joins TRBV11-3 and TRBJ1-2; TRBD1 might be the D (6 bases). Per germline, CDR1 SGHNT and CDR2 YENEEA. This CDR3 is 12 amino acids long. Trimming shortened V by 10 bases and J by 6 bases, and 15 bases separated the two germline ends. The CDR3 DNA sequence: TGTGCCACCAGGGGACCGATTCATGGCTACACCTTC. Translating it yields CATRGPIHGYTF. Supplemented by reference TRBV11-3 and TRBJ1-2, the full variable domain reads EAGVVQSPRYKIIEKKQPVAFWCNPISGHNTLYWYLQNLGQGPELLIRYENEEAVDDSQLPKDRFSAERLKGVDSTLKIQPAELGDSAVYLCATRGPIHGYTFGSGTRLTVV.